This T cell receptor (beta chain) was sequenced in a study of blood T cell repertoires in COVID-19 (dated by TCRdb to the early 2020s). About the investigation overall: Samples covering the acute and convalescent phases of COVID-19 were provided by collaborators in the United States, Italy and Spain. Deeply sampled blood TCRbeta repertoires from subjects exposed to, actively infected with, or recovered from COVID-19 were included in the dataset. Where available, HLA class I and class II types were taken from metadata supplied by the sample provider and were not determined by assay-based typing. The samples were drawn from the first 160 participants of the ongoing ImmuneRACE study and from under 1,500 subjects provided by 6 global collaborators. The prospective study material was composed of cDNA or gDNA derived from T cells, B-cell-depleted T cells, or PBMCs. The repertoires were released in a freely available public database meant as a resource for research on the immune response to SARS-CoV-2. Nearly every sample came with metadata listing a de-identified subject ID, COVID-19 status, age in years and sex.

TCRbeta CDR3 regions were amplified from genomic DNA using the immunoSEQ Assay, a bias-controlled multiplex PCR. As for the authors' bioinformatics: The number of nucleated cells in each sample was estimated from the amplification of reference gene primers within the assay. To quantify the absolute abundance of each unique TCRbeta CDR3 rearrangement, sequence reads were collapsed and filtered. For each sample, productive Simpson clonality was calculated as the square root of Simpson's diversity index over productive rearrangements. Imported from immuneACCESS, the table was reduced by TCRdb to in-frame sequences with V and J called. These copies leave out some clones; in studies compared against another copy, an unresolved V gene accounts for under half, and the cause of the remainder is not known. That table gives V, J and clone size, and the DNA gave D and trimming. Within this sample are 200,000 to 250,000 clones, with roughly nine tenths of them counted one time only. The ten biggest clones cover 2% to 2.5% of the sample.

Study-wide findings and limitations: The quantity of clinical and demographic metadata differed by source and by participant and was supplied without curation.

Collaborating institutions collected whole blood in K2EDTA tubes following their own protocols. For TCRbeta analysis, collaborator samples were shipped as frozen whole blood, as isolated PBMCs, or as DNA extracted from either sample type. Of note for this clone: Its antigen remains undetermined. Since no conserved phenylalanine or tryptophan closes the CDR3, a read error is the likely cause. The DNA is omitted, as the CDR3 cannot be located on it reliably, and the CDR3 follows TCRdb's listing.

This sequence was found in a woman aged 50 to 60 with acute or convalescent COVID-19. Source material: peripheral blood.

The CDR3 corresponds to CASRFRGGTVEVCL. The chain is made from TRBV6-5 and TRBJ1-1; the table assigns TRBD1, which was not confirmed against the DNA. A total of 14 residues make up the CDR3, ends included. Sequences MNHEY (CDR1) and SVGAGI (CDR2) are obtained from the germline V gene.